This paragraph covers one TCR beta chain sequence. The antigen remains unidentified. The sample comes from a study of cytomegalovirus exposure and HLA in healthy donors. Study-level points and caveats: Immune exposure data for these donors was limited to CMV serostatus.

Germline-derived CDR1 and CDR2 are SGHRS and YFSETQ. With 3 bases clipped from V and 5 bases from J, the junction kept 5 bases outside the gene matches. This CDR3 is 15 amino acids long. Primers: 60 Vbeta forward and 13 Jbeta reverse. TCRdb's table, derived via immunoSEQ multiplex PCR, lists solely in-frame clones and lacks some. There are hundreds of thousands of clones in the sample; 70% occur only once, and less than 3% lies in the top ten. The receptor comes from a man aged 35-49 years in good health and CMV-seropositive. V and J are TRBV5-1 and TRBJ2-1; 10 nucleotides align to TRBD1. Sequencing was done on a sample of PBMCs. DNA of the CDR3: TGCGCCAGCAGCTCCGGGACAGGGGCGAACAATGAGCAGTTCTTC. Residues: CASSSGTGANNEQFF.